The present TCR beta chain was sequenced within a study of T cells of healthy individuals. Using its own MiXCR run on the 5' RACE reads, TCRdb lists one record per CDR3 protein. The sample records about 60,000 distinct CDR3 sequences, 15% to 20% being singletons. The V and J ends lost 2 bases and 2 bases, in that order; junction bases with no gene match: 0. The CDR3 consists of 14 residues. This clonotype was recorded at least ten times. The chain combines TRBV12-3 or TRBV12-4 with TRBJ2-7; 10 bases are a match to TRBD2. This receptor was obtained from a human donor in good health. CDR3 nucleotide sequence: TGTGCCAGCAGTTTAACTAGCGGGACCTACGAGCAGTACTTC. This codes for CASSLTSGTYEQYF.